This entry lists 4 T cell receptor beta chains sequenced from one sample in a study of T cell repertoires in cytomegalovirus infection. These receptors are not linked to any known antigen. Each CDR3 protein is one row after TCRdb ran MiXCR on the reads. The table shows about 890,000 distinct CDR3 sequences, with approximately 31% occurring only once. Sample: cultured CD8+ T cells from PBMCs, taken from culture after CMV antigen stimulation. These receptors were collected from a human donor in good health (CMV status not recorded). Some clones in this sample may be carry-over from other donors' samples.

This sequence joins TRBV6-5 and TRBJ2-5; D is uncertain. Germline lookup yields CDR1 MNHEY and CDR2 SVGAGI. This CDR3 comprises 13 residues. V was cut by 0 bases and J by 4 bases, with 6 bases left in between. The CDR3 is CASSYSKGETQYF. The DNA of the CDR3 is TGTGCCAGCAGTTACTCGAAGGGAGAGACCCAGTACTTC.

This clonotype was detected many times. V usage is TRBV7-9 and J usage is TRBJ2-1; D uncertain. CDR3 size: 13 residues. V was cut by 3 bases and J by 3 bases, with 6 bases left in between. Germline CDR1 is SEHNR and CDR2 is FQNEAQ (reference sequence). CDR3 region: CASSFILYNEQFF. The CDR3 nucleotides read TGTGCCAGCAGCTTTATCCTCTACAATGAGCAGTTCTTC.

In its sample, this clonotype was seen many times. The chain links TRBV7-2 to TRBJ2-7, with TRBD2 identical over 9 bases. Losses at the gene ends were 1 base for V and 3 bases for J; bases not matched to a gene: 4. CDR1 and CDR2 from the germline V gene are SGHTA and FQGNSA. The CDR3 loop spans 15 amino acids. The CDR3, as DNA: TGTGCCAGCAGCTTAGGGGCTAGCGGGGACTACGAGCAGTACGTC. Translating gives CASSLGASGDYEQYV.

This clonotype has only a few counts. The V call is TRBV7-8, the J call TRBJ2-7, with 7 bases aligning to TRBD2. Germline loops: CDR1 SGHVS, CDR2 FQNEAQ. The CDR3 contains 16 residues. V lost 7 bases and J lost 2; bases outside the gene matches: 14. For the CDR3, the DNA is TGTGCCAGCACCCACACTGGGGGGGTTAGACCCTACGAGCAGTACTTC. This translates into CASTHTGGVRPYEQYF.